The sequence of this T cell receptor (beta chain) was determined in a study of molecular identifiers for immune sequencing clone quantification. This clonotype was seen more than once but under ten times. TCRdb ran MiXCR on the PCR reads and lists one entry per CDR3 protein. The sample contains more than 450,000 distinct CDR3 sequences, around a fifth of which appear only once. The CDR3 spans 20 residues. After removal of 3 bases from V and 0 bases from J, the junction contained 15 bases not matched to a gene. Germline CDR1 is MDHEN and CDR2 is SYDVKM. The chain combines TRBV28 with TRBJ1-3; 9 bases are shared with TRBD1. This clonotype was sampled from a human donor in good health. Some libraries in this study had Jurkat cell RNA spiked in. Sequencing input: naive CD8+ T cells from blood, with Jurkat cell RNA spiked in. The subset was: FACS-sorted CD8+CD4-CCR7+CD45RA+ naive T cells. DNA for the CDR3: TGTGCCAGCAGTTTTTCCGCGGGCCGGGACAGGGTCTACTCTGGAAACACCATATATTTT. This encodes CASSFSAGRDRVYSGNTIYF.